The present TCR beta chain was sequenced within a study of blood T cells in healthy people across ages (dated by TCRdb to about 2015). Study-level background: In model experiments, roughly one uniquely barcoded TCR beta cDNA molecule per two T cells was captured by template switching. The study measured age-related changes in TCR beta repertoire diversity using deep sequencing normalized with unique cDNA molecular identifiers. Donors were grouped into four age groups: young (average approximately 15 years), middle-aged (39), aged (around 66) and long-lived (82). To avoid experimental bias, donors of different ages were randomly spread across the sequencing lanes. For two donors (one aged 18 to 30 and one aged 80 or older), the study analyzed two additional independent replicas of 1 million unique cDNA reads from the same blood draw. General conclusions and limits of the study: The long-lived group showed more naive CD4+ T cells, fewer expanded clones and increased TCR diversity than the aged group, suggesting age selection. As age increased, observed TCR beta diversity per million T cells dropped in a roughly linear way, and a significant reduction was already evident by age about 40. Since profiling was done on bulk unsorted PBMCs, naive and antigen-experienced compartments could not be conclusively compared. Total diversity estimates from one million sequenced T cells were considered lower bounds and underestimates. Because donor CMV infection status was unknown, age-related changes in expanded clonotypes were potentially confounded. The percentage of naive T cells measured by flow cytometry correlated strongly with observed TCR beta diversity.

The library was built by means of 5' RACE. Instrument used: Illumina HiSeq 2500. A second PCR of roughly 7 to 12 cycles was performed with a sample-barcoded 5' primer and a J-beta primer mix. Each TCR beta cDNA molecule received a unique molecular identifier from a template-switch 5' adaptor carrying 12 random nucleotides. Each sample yielded at least 2.5 million CDR3-containing paired-end reads. All of the RNA was converted into first-strand cDNA using the Mint cDNA synthesis kit, with a TRBC-specific oligonucleotide serving as the primer. Following uracil-DNA glycosylase treatment, a first 18-cycle PCR with universal primers M1SS and BC2_uni_R was performed on all cDNA. The published analysis was carried out like this. Each sample was normalized by randomly selecting 1 million high-quality reads, each carrying a distinct molecular identifier. Instead of being binned into consensus sequences, reads with shared molecular identifiers were discarded. MiTCR, run with a Q25 quality threshold and the strictest error-elimination algorithm, handled CDR3 identification, clonotype clustering and error correction. A nonparametric unseen species model with Euler transformation was used to estimate a lower bound on total TCR beta diversity. TCRdb reworked the public reads: Q25 trimming with fastp, MiXCR clone assembly, productive beta chains retained. A single entry per CDR3 protein holds the most common genes and DNA from its merged rows. The V and J calls, along with clone size, are taken from TCRdb and not from the paper's own processing. The sample table shows approximately 880,000 distinct CDR3 sequences, and 48% are seen once. The ten largest clones represent roughly 12% of the sample.

Donors were a few dozen systemically healthy Caucasian individuals from Russia aged roughly 6 to 90 years. Each donor gave ten milliliters of peripheral blood, collected into EDTA-treated Vacutainer tubes. Ficoll-Paque density-gradient centrifugation was used to isolate PBMCs, with at least 6.5 million obtained per sample. Trizol reagent was used to extract total RNA from PBMCs, with at least 5 micrograms per sample. For every donor, flow cytometry on a PBMC aliquot measured the percentage of naive CD45RAhigh/CD27high T cells. Regarding this clonotype: No antigen is known for it. Per-base quality was not reported, and no clone a single base away is much larger than it.

V was cut back by 5 bases and J by 7 bases, leaving a gap of 15 bases between them. The CDR3 starts with the cysteine, ends with the phenylalanine, and has 14 residues. Left in the record is the CDR3 DNA by itself, 42 bases read in frame from the first base. Per the germline V gene (reference sequence), MNHEY is the CDR1 and SMNVEV is the CDR2. Sequencing was performed on blood. The sequence came from a man younger than 45 in good health. The V gene is TRBV27 and the J gene is TRBJ1-5; no D gene can be assigned with confidence. In nucleotide form, the sequence is TGTGCCAGCAGTGCTACCCGGGCCCGGCAGCCCCAGCATTTT. It codes for CASSATRARQPQHF.